These 10 T cell receptor beta chains share one sample of origin, sequenced in a study of radiotherapy plus CTLA-4 blockade in lung cancer. Clones were sequenced by immunoSEQ multiplex PCR, and TCRdb holds only the in-frame ones, with some missing. The sample lists more than 75,000 clones, approximately 75% occurring once. Sequencing was performed on peripheral blood, taken from a patient treated with radiotherapy plus ipilimumab. Source of these receptors: a human donor with non-small cell lung cancer who had a partial response to radiotherapy plus ipilimumab. Some clones in this sample may be carry-over from other donors' samples.

This chain links TRBV2 with TRBJ2-2, with D possibly TRBD2 on 6 matching bases. Trimming shortened V by 4 bases and J by 5 bases, and 17 bases separated the two germline ends. CDR1 SNHLY and CDR2 FYNNEI come from the germline V gene. CDR3 size: 16 residues. CDR3 coding DNA: TGTGCCAGCAGTGTAACGGGTGAGGCGGGAACCGGGGAGCTGTTTTTT. The encoded protein is CASSVTGEAGTGELFF.

The chain has TRBV27 and TRBJ2-7; the D gene is possibly TRBD2 (6 bases). The CDR3 consists of 16 residues. V lost 6 bases to trimming and J lost 5 bases, with 23 bases between them. Per germline, CDR1 MNHEY and CDR2 SMNVEV (reference sequence). The CDR3 loop is CASSLARGPNWDEQYF. As DNA, the CDR3 is TGTGCCAGCAGCCTAGCGCGGGGACCCAATTGGGACGAGCAGTACTTC.

This chain links TRBV5-1 with TRBJ1-4, with TRBD1 as a possible D gene (5 bases). Per germline, CDR1 SGHRS and CDR2 YFSETQ. V lost 3 bases and J 8 bases, leaving 14 bases between the germline ends. This CDR3 contains 14 residues. In nucleotides, the CDR3 is TGCGCCAGCAGCTCCACAAGGGGAGGGGAAAAACTGTTTTTT. It encodes CASSSTRGGEKLFF.

This clone was counted once. V usage is TRBV5-1 and J usage is TRBJ2-1; 9 bases are a match to TRBD1. Germline assignment: CDR1 SGHRS and CDR2 YFSETQ. This CDR3 comprises 17 residues. With 0 bases clipped from V and 7 bases from J, the junction kept 11 bases outside the gene matches. CDR3 protein: CASSLVSHGTGNNEQFF. The CDR3 DNA reads TGCGCCAGCAGCTTGGTTTCCCACGGGACAGGGAATAATGAGCAGTTCTTC.

This clone was observed a handful of times. The genes are TRBV10-3 and TRBJ1-3; 8 nucleotides align to TRBD1. Germline V gene lookup returns CDR1 ENHRY and CDR2 SYGVKD. V lost 10 bases, J lost 1 base, and 3 bases stayed unmatched. The CDR3 loop spans 13 amino acids. The CDR3 DNA is TGTGCCACGGGACAGGATTCTGGAAACACCATATATTTT. Protein sequence: CATGQDSGNTIYF.

V gene TRBV4-1 combines with J gene TRBJ2-5; 7 bases are a match to TRBD2. The CDR3 contains 16 residues. The V gene end was trimmed by 2 bases and the J gene end by 2 bases; junction bases not matched to a gene: 8. CDR1 MGHRA and CDR2 YSYEKL come from the germline V gene. In DNA form, the CDR3 reads TGCGCCAGCAGCCAACGGTCCCGAGCGGGGCAAGAGACCCAGTACTTC. This translates into CASSQRSRAGQETQYF.

The chain combines TRBV28 with TRBJ2-1, with TRBD2 matching over 7 bases. Germline-derived CDR1 and CDR2 are MDHEN and SYDVKM. This CDR3 comprises 16 residues. Trimming removed 5 bases from V and 0 bases from J; junction bases left unmatched: 7. The CDR3 sequence: CASSALGGSSYNEQFF. The CDR3 DNA reads TGTGCCAGCAGTGCCCTGGGAGGGAGCTCCTACAATGAGCAGTTCTTC.

V usage is TRBV28 and J usage is TRBJ1-2; D remains unclear. V was shortened by 5 bases and J by 4 bases, with 23 bases between the two germline ends. The length of the CDR3 is 17 residues. Germline-derived CDR1 and CDR2 are MDHEN and SYDVKM. The CDR3 spells CASSPQPLIQRGYGYTF. For the CDR3, the DNA is TGTGCCAGCAGTCCCCAGCCCCTAATTCAACGGGGCTATGGCTACACCTTC.

V is TRBV19 and J is TRBJ2-7, with 9 bases identical to TRBD2. Germline values: CDR1 LNHDA, CDR2 SQIVND (reference sequence). V was pared by 5 bases and J by 6 bases, with 11 bases of the junction left unmatched. The CDR3 totals 15 residues. CDR3 region: CASSPSSGNLFEQYF. In DNA, the CDR3 is TGTGCCAGTAGTCCCTCTAGCGGGAATCTGTTCGAGCAGTACTTC.

The chain joins TRBV5-4 to TRBJ2-5; 13 bases align to TRBD2. Germline CDR1 is SGHNT and CDR2 is YYREEE (reference sequence). V lost 4 bases and J lost 5; bases outside the gene matches: 8. CDR3 length: 16 residues. The CDR3 DNA reads as TGTGCCAGCAGCGAACTAGCGGGGGGGCCCAAGGAGACCCAGTACTTC. The encoded protein is CASSELAGGPKETQYF.